The 18 T cell receptor beta chains listed next were all sequenced from one sample in a study of siplizumab effects on memory and regulatory T cells. The assay was immunoSEQ multiplex PCR, and TCRdb's table has in-frame clones only and misses some. The sample includes over 95,000 clones, approximately 92% seen only once; the top ten take roughly 0.17%. Sequenced input: non-Treg CD4+ T cells sorted from blood. These receptor sequences come from a human donor in good health.

The CDR3 sequence: CASSVGQNNEQFF. The CDR3 coding sequence is TGTGCCAGCAGCGTAGGACAGAACAATGAGCAGTTCTTC. The V gene is TRBV9, the J gene TRBJ2-1; possible D gene TRBD1, 5 bases. Between the trimmed V and J ends, which lost 0 bases and 5 bases, there was a span of 6 bases. The CDR3 length is 13 residues. CDR1 and CDR2 from the germline V gene are SGDLS and YYNGEE.

The gene calls are TRBV7-6 and TRBJ2-1; 11 nucleotides line up with TRBD1. Germline CDR1 reads SGHVS; CDR2 reads FNYEAQ. V gave up 0 bases and J gave up 9 bases; unmatched junction bases: 1. The CDR3 covers 14 residues. The CDR3 DNA reads TGTGCCAGCAGCTTAGCGGACAGGGGGCTTGAGCAGTTCTTC. Residues: CASSLADRGLEQFF.

V is TRBV5-1 and J is TRBJ2-3; either TRBD1 or TRBD2 may supply D (5 bases each). CDR1 is SGHRS and CDR2 is YFSETQ in the germline V gene. The germline V and J ends were trimmed by 0 bases and 4 bases, with 9 bases remaining between them. This CDR3 comprises 14 residues. The chain's CDR3 is CASSLDPGPDTQYF. The CDR3 nucleotides read TGCGCCAGCAGCTTGGACCCGGGACCAGATACGCAGTATTTT. The variable domain in full, with the rest retrieved from reference TRBV5-1 and TRBJ2-3, is KAGVTQTPRYLIKTRGQQVTLSCSPISGHRSVSWYQQTPGQGLQFLFEYFSETQRNKGNFPGRFSGRQFSNSRSEMNVSTLELGDSALYLCASSLDPGPDTQYFGPGTRLTVL.

This clone appeared once. This rearrangement joins TRBV18 to TRBJ1-2, with D possibly being TRBD1 (5 bases). Trimming left V 0 bases short and J 8 bases short, with 10 bases between. Looked up from germline, CDR1 is KGHSH and CDR2 is LQKENI. The CDR3 has 13 residues. Here the CDR3 reads CASSPPEGVGYTF. CDR3 sequence (DNA): TGTGCCAGCTCACCACCGGAAGGGGTAGGCTACACCTTC.

This chain connects TRBV6-5 to TRBJ1-5; TRBD1 matches 9 bases. The germline V gene has CDR1 MNHEY and CDR2 SVGAGI. CDR3 length equals 15 residues. With 4 bases clipped from V and 1 base from J, the junction kept 2 bases outside the gene matches. The CDR3 protein is CASSLGTGSNQPQHF. The DNA for the CDR3 is TGTGCCAGCAGTTTAGGGACAGGGAGCAATCAGCCCCAGCATTTT.

V and J are TRBV19 and TRBJ2-1; unclear D gene. The CDR3 extends over 14 amino acids. Germline CDR1 and CDR2: LNHDA and SQIVND (reference sequence). Trimming removed 10 bases at V and 0 bases at J, with 13 bases between. The CDR3 sequence: CATTEPSSYNEQFF. The CDR3, as DNA: TGTGCCACTACAGAGCCGAGCTCCTACAATGAGCAGTTCTTC.

This clone occurred a few times. The chain carries TRBV4-1 and TRBJ2-7; 8 bases match TRBD2. Germline values: CDR1 MGHRA, CDR2 YSYEKL. The V gene end was trimmed by 3 bases and the J gene end by 6 bases; junction bases not matched to a gene: 7. This CDR3 spans 14 amino acids. The CDR3 is CASSQAGGMAEQYF. The CDR3 DNA reads as TGCGCCAGCAGCCAGGCGGGGGGAATGGCCGAGCAGTACTTC.

The rearrangement uses TRBV6-5 and TRBJ2-2, with D possibly TRBD2 on 6 matching bases. From germline, CDR1 is MNHEY and CDR2 SVGAGI. The CDR3 is 15 residues long. V was cut by 5 bases and J by 6 bases, with 16 bases left in between. The CDR3 sequence: CASSPPGTFPGELFF. In DNA form, the CDR3 reads TGTGCCAGCAGTCCCCCCGGGACTTTTCCCGGGGAGCTGTTTTTT.

Here the CDR3 DNA reads TGTGCCAGCAGCTTAGGAGCTCACTCCTACGAGCAGTACTTC. The encoded protein is CASSLGAHSYEQYF. This sequence joins TRBV7-7 and TRBJ2-7; D remains unclear. The CDR3 extends over 14 amino acids. Germline lookup yields CDR1 SSHAT and CDR2 FNYEAQ (reference sequence). V was pared by 1 base and J by 0 bases, with 7 bases between. Variable domain in full (rest from reference TRBV7-7 and TRBJ2-7): GAGVSQSPRYKVTKRGQDVTLRCDPISSHATLYWYQQALGQGPEFLTYFNYEAQPDKSGLPSDRFSAERPEGSISTLTIQRTEQRDSAMYRCASSLGAHSYEQYFGPGTRLTVT.

The gene calls are TRBV5-4 and TRBJ1-2; no reliable D call. V shed 5 bases and J shed 8 bases, with 13 bases lying between them. Germline V CDR1 and CDR2: SGHNT, YYREEE (reference sequence). The CDR3 extends over 12 amino acids. CDR3 DNA: TGTGCCAGCAGACGAGACTGGGTAGGCTACACCTTC. Encoded protein: CASRRDWVGYTF.

The gene calls are TRBV18 and TRBJ1-2, with TRBD1 matching 8 bases. The trim removed 2 bases at V and 2 bases at J, leaving 1 base unmatched. CDR1 is KGHSH and CDR2 is LQKENI in the germline V gene. CDR3 length equals 14 residues. DNA of the CDR3: TGTGCCAGCTCACCATACAGGGGGAACTATGGCTACACCTTC. Residues: CASSPYRGNYGYTF.

The chain combines TRBV28 with TRBJ2-1; TRBD1 might be the D (5 bases). The germline V gene has CDR1 MDHEN and CDR2 SYDVKM. This CDR3 is 13 amino acids long. The V end was cut by 5 bases, the J end by 6 bases, with 11 bases between. For the CDR3, the DNA is TGTGCCAGCAGTACCGACAGATCCAATGAGCAGTTCTTC. Protein product: CASSTDRSNEQFF.

The V call is TRBV5-1, the J call TRBJ2-1; either TRBD1 or TRBD2 may fit D (5 bases each). Looked up from germline, CDR1 is SGHRS and CDR2 is YFSETQ. Between the trimmed V and J ends, which lost 5 bases and 4 bases, there was a span of 19 bases. The length of the CDR3 is 16 residues. CDR3 nucleotides: TGCGCCAGCAGTTCAACCCCCCCGGGGCTTTACAATGAGCAGTTCTTC. As protein: CASSSTPPGLYNEQFF.

The chain is built from TRBV29-1 and TRBJ2-7, with 12 bases lining up with TRBD2. Trimming took 2 bases from V and 4 from J; bases not matched to a gene: 6. CDR3 length: 15 amino acids. Germline lookup yields CDR1 SQVTM and CDR2 ANQGSEA. This CDR3 reads CSVERRLAGEYEQYF. CDR3 DNA: TGCAGCGTTGAACGGAGACTAGCGGGGGAATACGAGCAGTACTTC.

The gene calls are TRBV7-2 and TRBJ2-5; the D gene is possibly TRBD1 (6 bases). Trimming shortened V by 6 bases and J by 0 bases, and 8 bases separated the two germline ends. Looked up from germline, CDR1 is SGHTA and CDR2 is FQGNSA. CDR3 length: 13 residues. The CDR3 bases are TGTGCCAGCAGAGGACAGCACCAAGAGACCCAGTACTTC. Amino acids: CASRGQHQETQYF.

This sequence joins TRBV27 and TRBJ1-5; 8 bases fit TRBD1. The V gene end was trimmed by 5 bases and the J gene end by 0 bases; junction bases not matched to a gene: 6. Looked up from germline, CDR1 is MNHEY and CDR2 is SMNVEV (reference sequence). This CDR3 is built from 16 residues. In DNA, the CDR3 is TGTGCCAGCAGTCCTCGGACAGGGACTAGCAATCAGCCCCAGCATTTT. It encodes CASSPRTGTSNQPQHF.

The CDR3 DNA follows: TGTGCCAGTAATGACGTTTTCCAGCCCCAGCATTTT. Its protein product is CASNDVFQPQHF. V is TRBV19 and J is TRBJ1-5; D gene ambiguous. CDR3 length equals 12 residues. V gave up 7 bases and J gave up 7 bases, with 11 bases separating them. Germline CDR1 is LNHDA and CDR2 is SQIVND (reference sequence).

The J gene is TRBJ1-2, the V gene TRBV7-2; a weak D match, TRBD1 (6 bases). Germline CDR1 is SGHTA and CDR2 is FQGNSA. Between the trimmed V and J ends, which lost 5 bases and 5 bases, there was a span of 18 bases. The CDR3 extends over 15 amino acids. CDR3 amino acids: CASSPEDAGVYGYTF. In nucleotides, the CDR3 is TGTGCCAGCAGCCCCGAGGATGCAGGGGTATATGGCTACACCTTC.